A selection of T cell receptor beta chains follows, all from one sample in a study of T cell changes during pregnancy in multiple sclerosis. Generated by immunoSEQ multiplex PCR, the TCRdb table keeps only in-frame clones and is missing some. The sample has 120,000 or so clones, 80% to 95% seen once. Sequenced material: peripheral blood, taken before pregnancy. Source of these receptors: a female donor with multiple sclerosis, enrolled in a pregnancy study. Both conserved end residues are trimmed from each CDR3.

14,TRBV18,ASSRARTGASYEQY
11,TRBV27,ATTSGGLYEQY
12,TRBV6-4,ASSPTGSTGELF
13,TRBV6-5,ASSYSSRAGHEQY
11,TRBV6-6,AITEGGGKTQY
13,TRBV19,ASSIGAGGADTQY
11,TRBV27,ASNSRLNNEQF
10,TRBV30,AWGDRGEGAF
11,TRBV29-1,SVEGGRSDTQY
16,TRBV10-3,AISESRGAITSTDTQY
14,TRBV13,ASSPRLGSGDTEAF
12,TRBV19,ASSSSGASYEQY
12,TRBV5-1,ASSRREGPHEQY
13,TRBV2,ASSGLAGGPYEQF
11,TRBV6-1,ASLAGPTDTQY
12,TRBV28,ASRFSGRDGELF
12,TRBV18,ASSPPRGLTEAF
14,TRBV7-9,ASSLGQGMLKNIQY
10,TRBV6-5,ASSYSYTEAF
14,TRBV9,ASSPRQGAAADTQY
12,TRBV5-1,ASSLRQGSYEQY
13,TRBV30,AWSPGQGGNQPQH
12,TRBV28,ASSPLKAQETQY
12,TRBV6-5,ASSSQGTNYGYT
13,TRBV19,ASSLSVQGNQPQH
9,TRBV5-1,ASSLDREQY
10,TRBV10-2,ASSLASYEQY
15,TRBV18,ASSPRLLASDSYEQY
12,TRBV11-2,ASSLSRQYYGYT
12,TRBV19,ASGPAGAGETQY
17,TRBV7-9,ASSLEARGTSGRAGELF
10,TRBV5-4,ASSFPGTSFF
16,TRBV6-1,ASCGDSAGVANTGELF
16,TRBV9,ASSVEGRGLAGYNEQF
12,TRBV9,ASSRGGRTDTQY
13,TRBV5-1,ASSPARTANTEAF
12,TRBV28,ASSFRGGARKQF
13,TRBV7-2,ASSLEAGGPDTQY
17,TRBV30,AWSTRSVSRSSYNSPLH
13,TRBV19,ASSSSIRGPWPQH